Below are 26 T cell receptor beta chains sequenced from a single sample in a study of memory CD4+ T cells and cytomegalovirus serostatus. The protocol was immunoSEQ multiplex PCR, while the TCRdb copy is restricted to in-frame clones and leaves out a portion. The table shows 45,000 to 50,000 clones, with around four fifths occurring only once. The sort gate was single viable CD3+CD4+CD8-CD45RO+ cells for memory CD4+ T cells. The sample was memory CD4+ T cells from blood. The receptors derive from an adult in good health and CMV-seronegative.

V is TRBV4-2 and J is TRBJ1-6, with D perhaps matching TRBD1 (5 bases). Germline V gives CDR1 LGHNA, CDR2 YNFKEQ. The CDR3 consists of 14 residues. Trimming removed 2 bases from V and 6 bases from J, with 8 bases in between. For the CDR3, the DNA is TGTGCCAGCAGCCAACTCGGGGGTAATTCACCCCTCCACTTT. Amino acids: CASSQLGGNSPLHF.

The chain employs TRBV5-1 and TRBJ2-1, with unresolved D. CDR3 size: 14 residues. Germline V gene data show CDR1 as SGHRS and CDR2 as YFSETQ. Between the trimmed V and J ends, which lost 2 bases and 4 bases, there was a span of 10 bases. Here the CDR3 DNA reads TGCGCCAGCAGCTTCGTAGACCCTTACAATGAGCAGTTCTTC. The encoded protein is CASSFVDPYNEQFF.

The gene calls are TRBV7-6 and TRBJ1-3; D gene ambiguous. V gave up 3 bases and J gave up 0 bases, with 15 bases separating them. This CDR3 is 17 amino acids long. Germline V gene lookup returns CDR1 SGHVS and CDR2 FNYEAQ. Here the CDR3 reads CASSFSQAGGSGNTIYF. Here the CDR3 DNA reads TGTGCCAGCAGCTTCTCACAAGCAGGAGGCTCTGGAAACACCATATATTTT.

The chain's CDR3 is CAIRSGLESNQPQHF. DNA of the CDR3: TGTGCCATCAGGTCGGGACTCGAAAGCAATCAGCCCCAGCATTTT. The chain uses TRBV10-3 and TRBJ1-5; D possibly corresponds to TRBD1 (5 bases). From germline, CDR1 is ENHRY and CDR2 SYGVKD. Trimming removed 6 bases at V and 1 base at J, with 13 bases between. This CDR3 is built from 15 residues.

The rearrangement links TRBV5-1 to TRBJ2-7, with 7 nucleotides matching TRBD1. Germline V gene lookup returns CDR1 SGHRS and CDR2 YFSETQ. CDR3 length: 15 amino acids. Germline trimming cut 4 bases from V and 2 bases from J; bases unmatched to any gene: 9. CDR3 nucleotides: TGCGCCAGCAGCCGTGAGGGACAGCCGCCCTACGAGCAGTACTTC. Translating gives CASSREGQPPYEQYF.

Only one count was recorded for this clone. The CDR3 region is CASSPTQADEQYF. The CDR3 coding sequence is TGTGCCAGCTCACCAACCCAGGCGGACGAGCAGTACTTC. The J gene is TRBJ2-7, the V gene TRBV18; D not resolved. With 2 bases removed from V and 5 bases from J, the gap between germline ends came to 10 bases. There are 13 residues in the CDR3. CDR1 KGHSH and CDR2 LQKENI come from the germline V gene. Supplemented by reference TRBV18 and TRBJ2-7, the full variable domain reads NAGVMQNPRHLVRRRGQEARLRCSPMKGHSHVYWYRQLPEEGLKFMVYLQKENIIDESGMPKERFSAEFPKEGPSILRIQQVVRGDSAAYFCASSPTQADEQYFGPGTRLTVT.

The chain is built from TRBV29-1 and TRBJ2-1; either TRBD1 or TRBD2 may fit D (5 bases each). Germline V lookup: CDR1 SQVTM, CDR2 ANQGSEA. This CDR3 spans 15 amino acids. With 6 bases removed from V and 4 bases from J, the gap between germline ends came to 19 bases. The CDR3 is CSVTGVPPGYNEQFF. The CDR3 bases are TGCAGCGTAACAGGTGTCCCCCCGGGATACAATGAGCAGTTCTTC.

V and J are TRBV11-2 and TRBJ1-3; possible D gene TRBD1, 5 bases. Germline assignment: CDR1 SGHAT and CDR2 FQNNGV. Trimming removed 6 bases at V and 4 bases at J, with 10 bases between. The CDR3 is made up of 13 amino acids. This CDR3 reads CASRRGGGNTIYF. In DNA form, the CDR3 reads TGTGCCAGCAGGAGGGGTGGCGGAAACACCATATATTTT.

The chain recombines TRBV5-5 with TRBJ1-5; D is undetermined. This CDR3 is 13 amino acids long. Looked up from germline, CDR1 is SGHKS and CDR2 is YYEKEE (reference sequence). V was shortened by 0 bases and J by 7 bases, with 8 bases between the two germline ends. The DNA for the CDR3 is TGTGCCAGCAGCTTGGCAGCGCCCCAGCCCCAGCATTTT. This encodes CASSLAAPQPQHF.

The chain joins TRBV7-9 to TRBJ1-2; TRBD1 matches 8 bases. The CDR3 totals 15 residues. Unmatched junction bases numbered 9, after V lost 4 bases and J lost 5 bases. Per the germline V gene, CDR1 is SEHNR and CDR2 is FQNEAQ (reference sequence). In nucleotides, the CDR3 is TGTGCCAGCAGCTACATACAGGACAGGGCATATGGCTACACCTTC. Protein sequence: CASSYIQDRAYGYTF.

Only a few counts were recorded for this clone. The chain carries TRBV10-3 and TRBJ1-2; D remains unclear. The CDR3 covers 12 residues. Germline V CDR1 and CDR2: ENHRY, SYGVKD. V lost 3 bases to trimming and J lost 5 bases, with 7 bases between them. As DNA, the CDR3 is TGTGCCATCAGTGATGACGAATATGGCTACACCTTC. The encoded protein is CAISDDEYGYTF.

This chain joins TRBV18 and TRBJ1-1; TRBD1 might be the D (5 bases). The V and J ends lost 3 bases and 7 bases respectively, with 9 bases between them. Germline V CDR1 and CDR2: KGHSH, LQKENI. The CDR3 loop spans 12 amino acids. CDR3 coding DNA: TGTGCCAGCTCACCGTCGGGGGGTGAAGCTTTCTTT. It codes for CASSPSGGEAFF.

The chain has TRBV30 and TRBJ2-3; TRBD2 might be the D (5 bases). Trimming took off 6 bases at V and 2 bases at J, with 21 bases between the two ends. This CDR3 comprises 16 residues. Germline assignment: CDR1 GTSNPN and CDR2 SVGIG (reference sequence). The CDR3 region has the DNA TGTGCCTGTTCCGCCTCACTAGGAGCCTACACAGATACGCAGTATTTT. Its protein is CACSASLGAYTDTQYF. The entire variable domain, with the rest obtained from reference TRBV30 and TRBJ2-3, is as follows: SQTIHQWPATLVQPVGSPLSLECTVEGTSNPNLYWYRQAAGRGLQLLFYSVGIGQISSEVPQNLSASRPQDRQFILSSKKLLLSDSGFYLCACSASLGAYTDTQYFGPGTRLTVL.

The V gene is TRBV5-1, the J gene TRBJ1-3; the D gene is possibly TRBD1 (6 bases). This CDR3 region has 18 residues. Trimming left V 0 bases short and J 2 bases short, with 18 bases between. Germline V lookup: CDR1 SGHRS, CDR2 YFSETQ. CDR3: CASSLEAARQVTGNTIYF. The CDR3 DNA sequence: TGCGCCAGCAGCTTGGAGGCCGCCCGACAGGTCACTGGAAACACCATATATTTT.

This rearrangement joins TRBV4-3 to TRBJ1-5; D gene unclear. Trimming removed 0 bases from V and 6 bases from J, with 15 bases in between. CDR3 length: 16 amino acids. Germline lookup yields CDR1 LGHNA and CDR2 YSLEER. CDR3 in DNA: TGCGCCAGCAGCCAAGATGCCGCTCGTCGGGGTCAGCCCCAGCATTTT. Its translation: CASSQDAARRGQPQHF.

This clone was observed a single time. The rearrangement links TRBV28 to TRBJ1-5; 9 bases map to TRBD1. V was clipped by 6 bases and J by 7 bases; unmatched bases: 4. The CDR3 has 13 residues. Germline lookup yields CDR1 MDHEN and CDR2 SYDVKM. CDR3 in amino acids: CASRYRGLQPQHF. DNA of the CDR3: TGTGCCAGCAGGTACAGGGGGCTGCAGCCCCAGCATTTT.

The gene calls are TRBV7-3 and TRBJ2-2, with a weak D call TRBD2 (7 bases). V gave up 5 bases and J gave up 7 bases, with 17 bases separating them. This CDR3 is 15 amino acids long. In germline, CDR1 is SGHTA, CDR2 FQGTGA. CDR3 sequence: CASSPKGGRHGELFF. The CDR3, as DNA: TGTGCCAGCAGCCCCAAGGGGGGGAGGCACGGGGAGCTGTTTTTT.

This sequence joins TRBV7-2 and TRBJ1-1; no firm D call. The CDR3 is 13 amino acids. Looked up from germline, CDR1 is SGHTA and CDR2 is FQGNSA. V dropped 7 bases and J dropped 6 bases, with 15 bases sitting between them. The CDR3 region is CASTPDVVAEAFF. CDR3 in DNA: TGTGCCAGCACCCCTGACGTTGTCGCTGAAGCTTTCTTT.

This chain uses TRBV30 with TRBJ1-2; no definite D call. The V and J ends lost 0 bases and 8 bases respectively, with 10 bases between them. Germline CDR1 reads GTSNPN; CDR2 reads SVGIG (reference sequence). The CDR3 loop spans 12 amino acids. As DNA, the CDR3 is TGTGCCTGGAGTGTACCCCCGGAGGGCTACACCTTC. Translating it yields CAWSVPPEGYTF. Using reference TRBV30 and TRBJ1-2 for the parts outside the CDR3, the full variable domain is SQTIHQWPATLVQPVGSPLSLECTVEGTSNPNLYWYRQAAGRGLQLLFYSVGIGQISSEVPQNLSASRPQDRQFILSSKKLLLSDSGFYLCAWSVPPEGYTFGSGTRLTVV.

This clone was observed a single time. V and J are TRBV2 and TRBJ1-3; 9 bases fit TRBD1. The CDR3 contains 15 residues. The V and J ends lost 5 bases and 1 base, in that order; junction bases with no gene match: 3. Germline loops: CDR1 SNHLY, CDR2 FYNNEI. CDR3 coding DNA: TGTGCCAGCAGTCAGGACAGGGGTTCTGGAAACACCATATATTTT. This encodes CASSQDRGSGNTIYF.

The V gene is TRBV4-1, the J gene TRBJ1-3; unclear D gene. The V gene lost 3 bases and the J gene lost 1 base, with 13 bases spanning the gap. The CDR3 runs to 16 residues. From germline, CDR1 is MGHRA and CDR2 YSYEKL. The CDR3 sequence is CASSHQRVGSGNTIYF. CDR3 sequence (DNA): TGCGCCAGCAGCCATCAAAGGGTGGGTTCTGGAAACACCATATATTTT.

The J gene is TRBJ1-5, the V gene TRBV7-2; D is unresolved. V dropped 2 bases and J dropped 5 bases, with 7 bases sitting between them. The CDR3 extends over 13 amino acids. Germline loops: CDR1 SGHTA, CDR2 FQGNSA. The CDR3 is CASSLLVDQPQHF. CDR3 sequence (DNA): TGTGCCAGCAGCTTACTCGTAGATCAGCCCCAGCATTTT.

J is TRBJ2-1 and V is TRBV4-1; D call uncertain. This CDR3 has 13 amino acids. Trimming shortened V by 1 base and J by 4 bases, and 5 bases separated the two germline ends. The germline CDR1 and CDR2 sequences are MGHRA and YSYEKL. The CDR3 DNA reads TGCGCCAGCAGCCAAGGGGCGTACAATGAGCAGTTCTTC. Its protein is CASSQGAYNEQFF.

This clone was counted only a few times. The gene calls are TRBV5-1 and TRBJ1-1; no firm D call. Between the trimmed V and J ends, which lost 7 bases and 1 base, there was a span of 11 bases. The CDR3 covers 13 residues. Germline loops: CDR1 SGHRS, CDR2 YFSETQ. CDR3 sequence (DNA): TGCGCCAGCTCTACCTCAGGGAACACTGAAGCTTTCTTT. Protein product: CASSTSGNTEAFF.

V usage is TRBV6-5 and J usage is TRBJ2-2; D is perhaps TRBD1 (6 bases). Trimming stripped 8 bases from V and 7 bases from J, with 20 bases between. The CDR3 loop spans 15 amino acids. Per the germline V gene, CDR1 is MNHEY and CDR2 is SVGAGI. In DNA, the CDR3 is TGTGCCAGCGTCCCCCGCAGGGGAGCAAACGGGGAGCTGTTTTTT. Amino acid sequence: CASVPRRGANGELFF.

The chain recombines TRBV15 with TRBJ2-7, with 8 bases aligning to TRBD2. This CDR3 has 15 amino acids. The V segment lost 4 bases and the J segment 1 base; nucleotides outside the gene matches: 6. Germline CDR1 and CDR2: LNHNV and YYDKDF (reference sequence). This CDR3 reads CATSIQRGPSYEQYF. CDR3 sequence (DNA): TGTGCCACCAGCATTCAGCGGGGGCCTTCCTACGAGCAGTACTTC.